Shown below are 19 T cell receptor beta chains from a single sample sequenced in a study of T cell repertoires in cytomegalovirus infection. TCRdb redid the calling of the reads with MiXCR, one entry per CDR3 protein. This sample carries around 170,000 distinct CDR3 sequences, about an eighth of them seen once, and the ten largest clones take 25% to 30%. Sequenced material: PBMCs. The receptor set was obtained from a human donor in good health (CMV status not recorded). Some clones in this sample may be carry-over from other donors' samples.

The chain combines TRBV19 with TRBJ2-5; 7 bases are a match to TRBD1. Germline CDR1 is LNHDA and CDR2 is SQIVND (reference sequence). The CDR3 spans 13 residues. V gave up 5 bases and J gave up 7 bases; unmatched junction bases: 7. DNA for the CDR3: TGTGCCAGTAGTGAGGACAGGTCAGGGACCCAGTACTTC. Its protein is CASSEDRSGTQYF.

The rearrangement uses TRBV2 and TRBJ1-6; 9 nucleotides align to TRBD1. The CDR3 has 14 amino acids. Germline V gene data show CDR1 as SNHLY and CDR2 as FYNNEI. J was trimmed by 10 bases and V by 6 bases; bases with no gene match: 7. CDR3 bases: TGTGCCAGCAGGAACAACAGGGGGCTCTCACCCCTCCACTTT. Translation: CASRNNRGLSPLHF.

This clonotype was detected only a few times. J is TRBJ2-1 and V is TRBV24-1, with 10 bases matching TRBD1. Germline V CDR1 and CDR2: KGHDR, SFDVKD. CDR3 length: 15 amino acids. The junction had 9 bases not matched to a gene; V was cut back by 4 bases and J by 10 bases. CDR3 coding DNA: TGTGCCACCAGTGACCTGAGGACAGGGGGTGAAGAGCAGTTCTTC. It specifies CATSDLRTGGEEQFF.

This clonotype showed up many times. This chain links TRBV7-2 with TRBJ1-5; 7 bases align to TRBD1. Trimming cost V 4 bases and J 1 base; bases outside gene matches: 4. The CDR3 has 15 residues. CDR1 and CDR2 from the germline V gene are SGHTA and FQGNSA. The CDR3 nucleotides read TGTGCCAGCAGCTGGCGGGGACAGAGCAATCAGCCCCAGCATTTT. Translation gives CASSWRGQSNQPQHF. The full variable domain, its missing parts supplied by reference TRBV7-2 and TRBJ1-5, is GAGVSQSPSNKVTEKGKDVELRCDPISGHTALYWYRQSLGQGLEFLIYFQGNSAPDKSGLPSDRFSAERTGGSVSTLTIQRTQQEDSAVYLCASSWRGQSNQPQHFGDGTRLSIL.

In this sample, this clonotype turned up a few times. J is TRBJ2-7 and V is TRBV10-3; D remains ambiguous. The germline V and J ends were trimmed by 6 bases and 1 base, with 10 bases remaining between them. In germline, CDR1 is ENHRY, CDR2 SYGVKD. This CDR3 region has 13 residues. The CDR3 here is CAIRTPRSYEQYF. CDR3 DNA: TGTGCCATCAGGACCCCCAGGTCCTACGAGCAGTACTTC.

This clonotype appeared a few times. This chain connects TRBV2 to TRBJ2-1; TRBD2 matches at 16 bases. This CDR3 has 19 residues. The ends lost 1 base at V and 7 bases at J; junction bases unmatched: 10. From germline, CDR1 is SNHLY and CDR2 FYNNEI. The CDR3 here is CASSEVGLAGGKVGNEQFF. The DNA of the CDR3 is TGTGCCAGCAGTGAAGTGGGACTAGCGGGAGGGAAGGTGGGGAATGAGCAGTTCTTC.

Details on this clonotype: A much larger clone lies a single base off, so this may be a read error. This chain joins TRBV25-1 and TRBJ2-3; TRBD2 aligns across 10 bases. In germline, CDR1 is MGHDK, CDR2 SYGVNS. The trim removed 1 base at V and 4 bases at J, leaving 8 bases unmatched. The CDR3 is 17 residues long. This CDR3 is CASSEFKKRGGPDTQYF. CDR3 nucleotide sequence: TGTGCCAGCAGTGAATTTAAGAAGCGGGGGGGCCCAGATACGCAGTATTTT.

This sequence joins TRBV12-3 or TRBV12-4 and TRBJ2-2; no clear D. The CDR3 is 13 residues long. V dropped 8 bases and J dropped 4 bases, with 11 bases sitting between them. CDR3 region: CASGATSTGELFF. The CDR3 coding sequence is TGTGCCAGCGGAGCCACAAGCACCGGGGAGCTGTTTTTT.

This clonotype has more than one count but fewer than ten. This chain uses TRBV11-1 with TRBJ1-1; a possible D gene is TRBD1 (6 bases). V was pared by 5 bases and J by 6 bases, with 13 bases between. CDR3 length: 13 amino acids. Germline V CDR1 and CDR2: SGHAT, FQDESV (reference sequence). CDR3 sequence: CASSPWEGAEAFF. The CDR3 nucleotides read TGTGCCAGCAGCCCGTGGGAGGGGGCTGAAGCTTTCTTT.

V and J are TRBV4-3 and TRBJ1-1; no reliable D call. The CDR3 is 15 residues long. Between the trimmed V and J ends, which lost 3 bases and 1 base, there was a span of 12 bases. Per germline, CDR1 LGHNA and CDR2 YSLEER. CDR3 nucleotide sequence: TGCGCCAGCAGCCAGATAGGAGCGGGGAACACTGAAGCTTTCTTT. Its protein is CASSQIGAGNTEAFF.

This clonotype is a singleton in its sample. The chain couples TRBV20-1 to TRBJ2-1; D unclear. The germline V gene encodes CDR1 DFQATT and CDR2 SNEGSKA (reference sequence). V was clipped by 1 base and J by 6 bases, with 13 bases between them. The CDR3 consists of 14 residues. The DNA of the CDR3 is TGCAGTGCTAGAGTGACCCGCTGGTCCAATGAGCAGTTCTTC. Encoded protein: CSARVTRWSNEQFF.

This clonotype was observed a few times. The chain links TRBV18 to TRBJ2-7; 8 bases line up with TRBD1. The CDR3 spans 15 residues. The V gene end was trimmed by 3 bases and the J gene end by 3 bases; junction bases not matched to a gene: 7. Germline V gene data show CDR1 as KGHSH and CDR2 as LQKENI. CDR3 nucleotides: TGTGCCAGCTCACCCGGACAGGGCCCGATCTACGAGCAGTACTTC. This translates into CASSPGQGPIYEQYF.

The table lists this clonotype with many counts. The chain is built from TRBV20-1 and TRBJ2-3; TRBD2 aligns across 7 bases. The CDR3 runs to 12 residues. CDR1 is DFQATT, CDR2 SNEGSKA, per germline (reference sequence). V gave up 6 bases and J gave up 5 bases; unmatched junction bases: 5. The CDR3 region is CSAEAGRDTQYF. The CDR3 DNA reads TGCAGTGCGGAAGCGGGAAGAGATACGCAGTATTTT.

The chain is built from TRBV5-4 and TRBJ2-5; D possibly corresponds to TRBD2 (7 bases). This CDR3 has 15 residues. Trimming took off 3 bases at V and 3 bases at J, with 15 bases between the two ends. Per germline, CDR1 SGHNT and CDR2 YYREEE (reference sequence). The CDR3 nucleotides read TGTGCCAGCAGCTCAGGTGGGGGGGCGGAAGAGACCCAGTACTTC. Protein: CASSSGGGAEETQYF.

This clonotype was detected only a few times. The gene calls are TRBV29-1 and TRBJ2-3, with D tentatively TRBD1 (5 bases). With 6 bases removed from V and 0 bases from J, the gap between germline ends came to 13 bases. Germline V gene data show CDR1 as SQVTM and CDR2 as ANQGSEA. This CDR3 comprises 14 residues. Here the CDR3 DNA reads TGCAGCGTACAGGACCAACCTAGCACAGATACGCAGTATTTT. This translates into CSVQDQPSTDTQYF.

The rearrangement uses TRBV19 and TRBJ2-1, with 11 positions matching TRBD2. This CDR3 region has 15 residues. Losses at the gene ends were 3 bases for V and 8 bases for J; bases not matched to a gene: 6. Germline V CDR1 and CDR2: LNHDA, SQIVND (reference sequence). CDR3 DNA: TGTGCCAGTAGTATTACTAGCGGGAGTCCTGATGAGCAGTTCTTC. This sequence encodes CASSITSGSPDEQFF.

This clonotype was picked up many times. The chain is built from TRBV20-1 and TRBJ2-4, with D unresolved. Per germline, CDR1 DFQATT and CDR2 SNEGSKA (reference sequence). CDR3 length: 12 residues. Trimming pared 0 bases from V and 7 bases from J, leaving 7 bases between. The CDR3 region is CSARDWANIQYF. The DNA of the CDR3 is TGCAGTGCTAGAGATTGGGCGAACATTCAGTACTTC.

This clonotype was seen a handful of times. The CDR3 reads CASSPPTAWTQETQYF. CDR3 bases: TGTGCCAGCAGTCCGCCGACAGCCTGGACACAAGAGACCCAGTACTTC. The chain has TRBV28 and TRBJ2-5; tentatively, D is TRBD1 (5 bases). CDR1 and CDR2 (germline): MDHEN, SYDVKM. Between the trimmed V and J ends, which lost 5 bases and 2 bases, there was a span of 18 bases. CDR3 length: 16 amino acids.

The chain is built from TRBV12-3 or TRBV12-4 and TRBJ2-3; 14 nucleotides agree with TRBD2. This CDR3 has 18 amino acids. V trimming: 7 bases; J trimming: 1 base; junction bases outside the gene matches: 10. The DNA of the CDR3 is TGTGCCAGCACCTTAAGACTAGCGGGGGGGCTGGGCACAGATACGCAGTATTTT. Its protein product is CASTLRLAGGLGTDTQYF.